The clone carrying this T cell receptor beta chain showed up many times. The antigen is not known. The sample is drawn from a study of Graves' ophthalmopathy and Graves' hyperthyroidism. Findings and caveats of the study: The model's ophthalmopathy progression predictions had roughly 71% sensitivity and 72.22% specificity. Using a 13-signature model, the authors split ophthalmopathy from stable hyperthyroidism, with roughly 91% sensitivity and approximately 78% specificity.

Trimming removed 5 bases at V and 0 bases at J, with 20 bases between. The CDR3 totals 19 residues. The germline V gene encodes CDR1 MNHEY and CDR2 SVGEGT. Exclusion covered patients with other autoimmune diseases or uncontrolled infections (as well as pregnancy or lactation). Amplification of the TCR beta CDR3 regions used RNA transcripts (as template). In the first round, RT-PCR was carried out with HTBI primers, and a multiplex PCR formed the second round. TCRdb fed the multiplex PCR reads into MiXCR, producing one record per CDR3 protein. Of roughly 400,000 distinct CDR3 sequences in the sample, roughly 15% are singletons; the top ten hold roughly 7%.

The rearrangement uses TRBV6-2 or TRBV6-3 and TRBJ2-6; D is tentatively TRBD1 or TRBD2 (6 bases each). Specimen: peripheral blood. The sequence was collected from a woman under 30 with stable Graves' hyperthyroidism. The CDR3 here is CASSPLPPGAHSGANVLTF. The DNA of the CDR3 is TGTGCCAGCAGTCCCTTACCCCCGGGGGCTCACTCTGGGGCCAACGTCCTGACTTTC.